The rows below give T cell receptor beta chains drawn from one sample of a study of blood T cell repertoires in COVID-19. Some clones are missing from TCRdb's copy, which holds only in-frame ones; the method was immunoSEQ multiplex PCR. The repertoire consists of about 310,000 clones, with roughly 89% occurring once and the leading ten covering about 8.9%. Material for sequencing was PBMCs or T cells enriched from blood (not recorded which). The source of these receptors is a young woman who had recovered from COVID-19. CDR3s include the opening cysteine and the closing phenylalanine or tryptophan. The D gene is left open where the match is weak. The size of a clone is reported for some rows only, either as once, few or many, or as a class for expanded clones.

V gene: TRBV19
clone size: -
J gene: TRBJ1-4
D gene: -
CDR3 DNA: TGTGCCAGTAGTATAGGGGGCGGAGATAATGAAAAACTGTTTTTT
CDR3 protein: CASSIGGGDNEKLFF

V gene: TRBV4-3
clone size: -
J gene: TRBJ1-2
D gene: -
CDR3 DNA: TGCGCCAGCAGCCAAGATTCGGACGGGGGGAACTATGGCTACACCTTC
CDR3 protein: CASSQDSDGGNYGYTF

V gene: TRBV7-7
clone size: -
J gene: TRBJ2-6
D gene: TRBD1
CDR3 DNA: TGTGCCAGCAGCTTAGCGCTAGGACAGGGGGCCTCTGGGGCCAACGTCCTGACTTTC
CDR3 protein: CASSLALGQGASGANVLTF

V gene: TRBV20-1
clone size: -
J gene: TRBJ2-5
D gene: TRBD1
CDR3 DNA: TGCAGTGCTAGTAACAGGGGAGAGACCCAGTACTTC
CDR3 protein: CSASNRGETQYF

V gene: TRBV7-3
clone size: -
J gene: TRBJ1-2
D gene: -
CDR3 DNA: TGTGCCAGCAGTTCAGGGGATAACTCCTACACCTTC
CDR3 protein: CASSSGDNSYTF

V gene: TRBV2
clone size: -
J gene: TRBJ1-4
D gene: -
CDR3 DNA: TGTGCCAGCAGCGACAGGACAGTCGGAAAACTGTTTTTT
CDR3 protein: CASSDRTVGKLFF

V gene: TRBV18
clone size: few
J gene: TRBJ2-1
D gene: -
CDR3 DNA: TGTGCCAGCTCACCGTTCCCACTTAATGAGCAGTTCTTC
CDR3 protein: CASSPFPLNEQFF

V gene: TRBV7-9
clone size: -
J gene: TRBJ2-5
D gene: TRBD2
CDR3 DNA: TGTGCCAGCAGCTCATCTGGGACTAGCGACATGGGAGAGACCCAGTACTTC
CDR3 protein: CASSSSGTSDMGETQYF

V gene: TRBV4-3
clone size: once
J gene: TRBJ2-5
D gene: TRBD2
CDR3 DNA: TGCGCCAGCAGCCAAGATCCCCCCCCACTAGCGTTCCAAGAGACCCAGTACTTC
CDR3 protein: CASSQDPPPLAFQETQYF

V gene: TRBV6-5
clone size: -
J gene: TRBJ2-3
D gene: TRBD2
CDR3 DNA: TGTGCCAGCAGACTAGCGGGAGGGGCAGATACGCAGTATTTT
CDR3 protein: CASRLAGGADTQYF

V gene: TRBV5-6
clone size: -
J gene: TRBJ1-4
D gene: -
CDR3 DNA: TGTGCCAGCAGTCTTAATGAAAAACTGTTTTTT
CDR3 protein: CASSLNEKLFF

V gene: TRBV19
clone size: -
J gene: TRBJ1-4
D gene: -
CDR3 DNA: TGTGCCAGTAGTCGGTTAGGGGATGGTGAAAAACTGTTTTTT
CDR3 protein: CASSRLGDGEKLFF

V gene: TRBV10-2
clone size: once
J gene: TRBJ2-3
D gene: TRBD2
CDR3 DNA: TGCGCCAGCAGAGCCGGGACTAGCCGAACCCATACGCAGTATTTT
CDR3 protein: CASRAGTSRTHTQYF

V gene: TRBV20-1
clone size: -
J gene: TRBJ2-1
D gene: -
CDR3 DNA: TGCAGTGCTAGAGATTTGGAGGGTGGGTTCTTC
CDR3 protein: CSARDLEGGFF

V gene: TRBV9
clone size: -
J gene: TRBJ1-2
D gene: -
CDR3 DNA: TGTGCCAGCAGCGTAGTGGGAGGGCCTAACTATGGCTACACCTTC
CDR3 protein: CASSVVGGPNYGYTF

V gene: TRBV11-2
clone size: -
J gene: TRBJ1-1
D gene: -
CDR3 DNA: TGTGCCAGCAGCTTATATGGGTCGGGGGGGGCGATCGCTGAAGCTTTCTTT
CDR3 protein: CASSLYGSGGAIAEAFF

V gene: TRBV7-2
clone size: -
J gene: TRBJ1-2
D gene: -
CDR3 DNA: TGTGCCAGCAGCTTGAGGGAACTTGGGGGCTACACCTTC
CDR3 protein: CASSLRELGGYTF

V gene: TRBV15
clone size: -
J gene: TRBJ1-5
D gene: TRBD1
CDR3 DNA: TGTGCCACCAGCTTCAGGGGGCTTGAGCAGCCCCAGCATTTT
CDR3 protein: CATSFRGLEQPQHF

V gene: TRBV5-1
clone size: -
J gene: TRBJ1-1
D gene: -
CDR3 DNA: TGCGCCAGCAGCTTGGGACAGGCCTACACTGAAGCTTTCTTT
CDR3 protein: CASSLGQAYTEAFF

V gene: TRBV5-1
clone size: -
J gene: TRBJ2-2
D gene: TRBD1
CDR3 DNA: TGCGCCAGCAGCTTATTCGGGACAGACAGGGAGCTGTTTTTT
CDR3 protein: CASSLFGTDRELFF

V gene: TRBV19
clone size: -
J gene: TRBJ2-3
D gene: TRBD2
CDR3 DNA: TGTGCCAGTAGTACCCGGACTAGCGTACTTTTAGATACGCAGTATTTT
CDR3 protein: CASSTRTSVLLDTQYF

V gene: TRBV20-1
clone size: -
J gene: TRBJ2-7
D gene: -
CDR3 DNA: TGCAGTGCTAGACCGGGCTACGAGCAGTACTTC
CDR3 protein: CSARPGYEQYF

V gene: TRBV4-1
clone size: -
J gene: TRBJ1-3
D gene: -
CDR3 DNA: TGCGCCAGCAGCCAAGAAGTAGTCTCTGGAAACACCATATATTTT
CDR3 protein: CASSQEVVSGNTIYF

V gene: TRBV7-6
clone size: -
J gene: TRBJ1-2
D gene: TRBD1
CDR3 DNA: TGTGCCAGCAGCCGCCGAATCCGGGGACAGGGGGAAGGAATTGGTGGCTACACCTTC
CDR3 protein: CASSRRIRGQGEGIGGYTF

V gene: TRBV27
clone size: -
J gene: TRBJ2-3
D gene: -
CDR3 DNA: TGTGCCAGCAGCCCGGTCGTGGTAGCCGGCGCAGATACGCAGTATTTT
CDR3 protein: CASSPVVVAGADTQYF

V gene: TRBV28
clone size: -
J gene: TRBJ1-4
D gene: TRBD1
CDR3 DNA: TGTGCCAGCAGTTCCCAACAGGGGAAGGCCGATACTAATGAAAAACTGTTTTTT
CDR3 protein: CASSSQQGKADTNEKLFF

V gene: TRBV4-2
clone size: -
J gene: TRBJ1-2
D gene: TRBD1
CDR3 DNA: TGTGCCAGCAGCCAAGAGAGGGACAGGGAGTATGGCTACACCTTC
CDR3 protein: CASSQERDREYGYTF

V gene: TRBV27
clone size: -
J gene: TRBJ2-2
D gene: -
CDR3 DNA: TGTGCCAGCAGTTATCTGAGCCCAATCTCGAACACCGGGGAGCTGTTTTTT
CDR3 protein: CASSYLSPISNTGELFF

V gene: TRBV9
clone size: -
J gene: TRBJ2-3
D gene: -
CDR3 DNA: TGTGCCAGCAGCGACGGACAGAGCGGATATACGCAGTATTTT
CDR3 protein: CASSDGQSGYTQYF

V gene: TRBV6-4
clone size: -
J gene: TRBJ2-2
D gene: -
CDR3 DNA: TGTGCCAGCAGTGACTTTGGGGGGACGAACACCGGGGAGCTGTTTTTT
CDR3 protein: CASSDFGGTNTGELFF

V gene: TRBV29-1
clone size: once
J gene: TRBJ1-2
D gene: -
CDR3 DNA: TGCAGCGTTGAATCGGGGGTATCCCGTTATGGCTACACCTTC
CDR3 protein: CSVESGVSRYGYTF

V gene: TRBV19
clone size: -
J gene: TRBJ1-1
D gene: -
CDR3 DNA: TGTGCCAGTAGCCTCAGAGGGAACACTGAAGCTTTCTTT
CDR3 protein: CASSLRGNTEAFF

V gene: TRBV28
clone size: -
J gene: TRBJ1-5
D gene: -
CDR3 DNA: TGTGCCAGCAAAGACAGGCCCGCCGCTAATCAGCCCCAGCATTTT
CDR3 protein: CASKDRPAANQPQHF

V gene: TRBV18
clone size: -
J gene: TRBJ2-6
D gene: -
CDR3 DNA: TGTGCCAGCTCACTCCTTACTAGCACTGGGGCCAACGTCCTGACTTTC
CDR3 protein: CASSLLTSTGANVLTF

V gene: TRBV7-5
clone size: -
J gene: TRBJ1-4
D gene: -
CDR3 DNA: TGTGTCAGAAGCTTAGGCGGACAGCCATCAACTAATGAAAAACTGTTTTTT
CDR3 protein: CVRSLGGQPSTNEKLFF

V gene: TRBV11-3
clone size: -
J gene: TRBJ2-5
D gene: TRBD2
CDR3 DNA: TGTGCCAGTGGAACTAGCGGGGGAGAGACCCAGTACTTC
CDR3 protein: CASGTSGGETQYF

V gene: TRBV24-1
clone size: -
J gene: TRBJ1-2
D gene: -
CDR3 DNA: TGTGCCACCAGTGACCGCCAATCCCCGGCGGGGGGCTACACCTTC
CDR3 protein: CATSDRQSPAGGYTF

V gene: TRBV19
clone size: once
J gene: TRBJ1-2
D gene: TRBD1
CDR3 DNA: TGTGCCAGTAGTACCCAGACAGGGGTTGGTAACTATGGCTACACCTTC
CDR3 protein: CASSTQTGVGNYGYTF

V gene: TRBV4-3
clone size: -
J gene: TRBJ2-3
D gene: TRBD1
CDR3 DNA: TGCGCCAGCAGCCAAGATTGGGACAGGGGCGCAGATACGCAGTATTTT
CDR3 protein: CASSQDWDRGADTQYF

V gene: TRBV5-6
clone size: -
J gene: TRBJ1-2
D gene: -
CDR3 DNA: TGTGCCAGCAGCTTGTCTCGACGGGGAGGCTACACCTTC
CDR3 protein: CASSLSRRGGYTF

V gene: TRBV28
clone size: -
J gene: TRBJ1-1
D gene: -
CDR3 DNA: TGTGCCAGCAGTTTATCGGGCACTGAAGCTTTCTTT
CDR3 protein: CASSLSGTEAFF

V gene: TRBV10-3
clone size: -
J gene: TRBJ1-2
D gene: -
CDR3 DNA: TGTGCCATCAGTGCCTCCGGGACACCCATTGAGGGATTCAACTATGGCTACACCTTC
CDR3 protein: CAISASGTPIEGFNYGYTF

V gene: TRBV5-1
clone size: -
J gene: TRBJ2-1
D gene: TRBD2
CDR3 DNA: TGCGCCAGCAGCTTGGGTAGCGGGAGGGCCGGTTACAATGAGCAGTTCTTC
CDR3 protein: CASSLGSGRAGYNEQFF

V gene: TRBV5-1
clone size: -
J gene: TRBJ1-1
D gene: -
CDR3 DNA: TGCGCCAGCAGTCCGGGATGGGCCTACACTGAAGCTTTCTTT
CDR3 protein: CASSPGWAYTEAFF

V gene: TRBV7-3
clone size: -
J gene: TRBJ2-3
D gene: -
CDR3 DNA: TGTGCCAGCAGCAGTCCCGAGGTAGATACGCAGTATTTT
CDR3 protein: CASSSPEVDTQYF

V gene: TRBV3-1/TRBV3-2
clone size: medium-sized
J gene: TRBJ1-5
D gene: TRBD1
CDR3 DNA: TGTGCCAGCAGCTCAGGGGGCCGGATCAATCAGCCCCAGCATTTT
CDR3 protein: CASSSGGRINQPQHF